The 26 T cell receptor beta chains presented below share a single source sample, sequenced in a study of human T cells and chemical hapten exposure (dated by TCRdb to the early 2020s). The sample's time point, from its label and the paper: healthy volunteer bleed at 2 weeks. Total RNA was extracted from unfractionated whole blood that had been collected in Tempus Blood RNA tubes. Libraries were made using RACE. Sequencing took place on a NextSeq 500. TCRdb ran its own pipeline on the public reads, namely fastp trimming at Q25 and MiXCR clone calling, and kept in-frame beta chains. Under each unique CDR3 protein, matching rows form one entry showing the most common genes and DNA. This sample lists tens of thousands of distinct CDR3 sequences; approximately 7.4% were detected once. The top ten constitute approximately 9.9% of the sample. Source material: whole blood. These receptor sequences come from a human donor in good health. Some clones in this sample may be carry-over from other donors' samples.

This clonotype was seen many times. The gene calls are TRBV2 and TRBJ2-1; possibly TRBD2 for D (5 bases). From germline, CDR1 is SNHLY and CDR2 FYNNEI. CDR3 length equals 15 residues. The V and J ends lost 7 bases and 0 bases respectively, with 13 bases between them. The DNA of the CDR3 is TGTGCCAGCACCCCCCTAGCCAACTCCTACAATGAGCAGTTCTTC. It specifies CASTPLANSYNEQFF.

In the case of this clonotype: A read error may be the cause here, since a much bigger clone is one base away. V is TRBV25-1 and J is TRBJ2-5, with 7 positions matching TRBD2. The CDR3 loop spans 15 amino acids. J gave up 3 bases and V 5 bases, and 9 bases lay outside the gene matches. The germline CDR1 and CDR2 sequences are MGHDK and SYGVNS. The CDR3 here is CASSRSGGWEETQYF. CDR3 in DNA: TGTGCCAGCAGTCGTTCGGGGGGTTGGGAAGAGACCCAGTACTTC. Full variable domain (remainder filled in from reference TRBV25-1 and TRBJ2-5): EADIYQTPRYLVIGTGKKITLECSQTMGHDKMYWYQQDPGMELHLIHYSYGVNSTEKGDLSSESTVSRIRTEHFPLTLESARPSHTSQYLCASSRSGGWEETQYFGPGTRLLVL.

This clonotype was recorded a few times. The chain has TRBV19 and TRBJ2-7, with 8 positions matching TRBD1. This CDR3 is built from 15 residues. V lost 5 bases, J lost 7 bases, and 13 bases stayed unmatched. Germline assignment: CDR1 LNHDA and CDR2 SQIVND (reference sequence). The CDR3, as DNA: TGTGCCAGTAGTTTCACCGGGACAGGTGAGAGGGAGCAGTACTTC. It encodes CASSFTGTGEREQYF.

The rearrangement joins TRBV29-1 to TRBJ2-1; TRBD2 is a possible D gene (5 bases). V was shortened by 3 bases and J by 0 bases, with 9 bases between the two germline ends. CDR3 length: 14 amino acids. CDR1 and CDR2 (germline): SQVTM, ANQGSEA. The CDR3 loop is CSVDVGSSYNEQFF. The CDR3 DNA reads as TGCAGCGTTGATGTGGGGAGCTCCTACAATGAGCAGTTCTTC.

In its sample, this clonotype was seen many times. The chain recombines TRBV6-5 with TRBJ2-1, with TRBD2 matching 9 bases. V was pared by 6 bases and J by 9 bases, with 12 bases of the junction left unmatched. Germline V gene lookup returns CDR1 MNHEY and CDR2 SVGAGI. This CDR3 region has 15 residues. The chain's CDR3 is CASSLMPSGTGEQFF. The CDR3 nucleotides read TGTGCCAGCAGCCTAATGCCTAGCGGGACGGGTGAGCAGTTCTTC.

The rearrangement uses TRBV6-6 and TRBJ1-1, with D maybe TRBD1 (6 bases). The length of the CDR3 is 14 residues. From germline, CDR1 is MNHNY and CDR2 SVGAGI (reference sequence). V shed 0 bases and J shed 10 bases, with 15 bases lying between them. In DNA form, the CDR3 reads TGTGCCAGCAGTTACTCGAGGGGGGCCGCTGGAGCTTTCTTT. It codes for CASSYSRGAAGAFF.

In its sample, this clonotype was seen many times. V gene TRBV20-1 combines with J gene TRBJ1-1; D not resolved. Trimming took 0 bases from V and 0 from J, leaving 11 bases between them. The CDR3 is made up of 15 amino acids. CDR1 is DFQATT and CDR2 is SNEGSKA in the germline V gene (reference sequence). CDR3 DNA: TGCAGTGCTAGAGATCAGAACAGCCTGAACACTGAAGCTTTCTTT. It is translated as CSARDQNSLNTEAFF.

Here the CDR3 reads CASSQTGVYSPLHF. Written as DNA, the CDR3 is TGTGCCAGCAGCCAAACAGGGGTGTATTCACCCCTCCACTTT. The genes are TRBV27 and TRBJ1-6; 7 bases are shared with TRBD1. Per the germline V gene, CDR1 is MNHEY and CDR2 is SMNVEV (reference sequence). With 6 bases clipped from V and 8 bases from J, the junction kept 7 bases outside the gene matches. The CDR3 has 14 residues.

This clonotype appeared many times. The chain combines TRBV29-1 with TRBJ1-1; D is ambiguous. Germline V CDR1 and CDR2: SQVTM, ANQGSEA. V lost 0 bases to trimming and J lost 1 base, with 6 bases between them. The CDR3 contains 13 residues. The CDR3 sequence: CSVEEGPNTEAFF. The CDR3 DNA follows: TGCAGCGTTGAAGAAGGGCCGAACACTGAAGCTTTCTTT.

Only a few counts were recorded for this clonotype. This chain joins TRBV6-5 and TRBJ1-1; no reliable D call. V was trimmed by 3 bases and J by 6 bases, leaving 20 bases between them. Germline CDR1 and CDR2: MNHEY and SVGAGI. The CDR3 loop spans 16 amino acids. The CDR3 DNA reads TGTGCCAGCAGTTATGCCCCCCCGCGGGGTAGCGCTGAAGCTTTCTTT. Its translation is CASSYAPPRGSAEAFF.

The chain carries TRBV27 and TRBJ2-2; 10 bases align to TRBD1. CDR3 length equals 16 residues. The germline CDR1 and CDR2 sequences are MNHEY and SMNVEV (reference sequence). J gave up 7 bases and V 3 bases, and 8 bases lay outside the gene matches. The CDR3 nucleotides are TGTGCCAGCAGTTTGATAATGGGACAGGGGAGCGGGGAGCTGTTTTTT. Translating gives CASSLIMGQGSGELFF.

The chain recombines TRBV19 with TRBJ2-2; 9 bases map to TRBD1. The CDR3 spans 16 residues. CDR1 and CDR2 from the germline V gene are LNHDA and SQIVND (reference sequence). V gave up 5 bases and J gave up 1 base; unmatched junction bases: 5. Written as DNA, the CDR3 is TGTGCCAGTAGTCCGGGACAGGGCTGGAACACCGGGGAGCTGTTTTTT. Its translation: CASSPGQGWNTGELFF.

With respect to this clonotype: Since a much larger clone is just one base distant, this may be a read error. V usage is TRBV20-1 and J usage is TRBJ1-1; D may be TRBD1 (6 bases). CDR1 and CDR2 from the germline V gene are DFQATT and SNEGSKA (reference sequence). CDR3 length equals 14 residues. In DNA, the CDR3 is TGCAGTGCTCCCAAGGAGGGGAGGGACACTGAAGCTTTATTT. Protein sequence: CSAPKEGRDTEALF.

This clonotype was seen ten or more times. The chain joins TRBV5-1 to TRBJ2-7; D may match TRBD1 or TRBD2 (6 bases each). The germline V and J ends were trimmed by 3 bases and 0 bases, with 16 bases remaining between them. The germline V gene has CDR1 SGHRS and CDR2 YFSETQ. This CDR3 contains 16 residues. The CDR3, as DNA: TGCGCCAGCAGCTCCCAAGGAGGGGGAAGCTCCTACGAGCAGTACTTC. Protein sequence: CASSSQGGGSSYEQYF.

This clonotype was seen at least ten times. The chain carries TRBV20-1 and TRBJ2-1; D might be TRBD1 (6 bases). This CDR3 has 13 residues. Germline V gene lookup returns CDR1 DFQATT and CDR2 SNEGSKA (reference sequence). V gave up 6 bases and J gave up 3 bases, with 12 bases separating them. CDR3 DNA sequence: TGCAGTGCCAATTCGGGACACTACAATGAGCAGTTCTTC. Translation gives CSANSGHYNEQFF.

The chain joins TRBV20-1 to TRBJ1-3; a weak D match, TRBD1 (5 bases). The germline V gene has CDR1 DFQATT and CDR2 SNEGSKA (reference sequence). The CDR3 spans 12 residues. V lost 4 bases and J lost 3, with 7 bases in between. The CDR3 DNA sequence: TGCAGTGCTAAGGGGAATGGAAACACCATATATTTT. Amino acids: CSAKGNGNTIYF.

At least ten counts were recorded for this clonotype. The CDR3 spells CASSTGPGNQPQHF. In nucleotides, the CDR3 is TGTGCCAGCAGTACAGGGCCGGGCAATCAGCCCCAGCATTTT. The rearrangement uses TRBV2 and TRBJ1-5, with D possibly being TRBD1 (6 bases). The V gene's germline CDR1 is SNHLY and CDR2 FYNNEI. The CDR3 has 14 amino acids. V was clipped by 5 bases and J by 2 bases, with 10 bases between them.

In its sample, this clonotype was seen a few times. The chain recombines TRBV30 with TRBJ1-1; D call uncertain. CDR1 is GTSNPN, CDR2 SVGIG, per germline (reference sequence). Trimming pared 2 bases from V and 4 bases from J, leaving 11 bases between. The CDR3 extends over 13 amino acids. The CDR3 reads CAWSRTASTEAFF. In nucleotides, the CDR3 is TGTGCCTGGAGTCGGACTGCTAGCACTGAAGCTTTCTTT. The whole variable domain, remainder taken from reference TRBV30 and TRBJ1-1, is SQTIHQWPATLVQPVGSPLSLECTVEGTSNPNLYWYRQAAGRGLQLLFYSVGIGQISSEVPQNLSASRPQDRQFILSSKKLLLSDSGFYLCAWSRTASTEAFFGQGTRLTVV.

For this clonotype: This may arise from a read error, as a much more abundant clone is one base away. V usage is TRBV2 and J usage is TRBJ2-5, with a weak D call TRBD1 (5 bases). The CDR3 totals 12 residues. Looked up from germline, CDR1 is SNHLY and CDR2 is FYNNEI. The CDR3 coding sequence is TGTGCCAGCATTGAAGCAGGGGAGACCCAGTACTTC. Protein product: CASIEAGETQYF.

The V gene is TRBV5-5, the J gene TRBJ1-3; 9 positions match TRBD1. V shed 0 bases and J 3 bases; nucleotides not matched to a gene: 4. CDR3 length equals 16 residues. Germline CDR1 SGHKS, CDR2 YYEKEE (reference sequence). CDR3 amino acids: CASSLATGGGGNTIYF. CDR3 bases: TGTGCCAGCAGCTTGGCTACAGGGGGCGGTGGAAACACCATATATTTT.

This clonotype was observed at least ten times. The CDR3 DNA is TGTGCCAGCAGTAGGGGAGGGGTGAGCTCCTACAATGAGCAGTTCTTC. Protein product: CASSRGGVSSYNEQFF. This chain connects TRBV5-4 to TRBJ2-1; 7 nucleotides line up with TRBD2. Losses at the gene ends were 5 bases for V and 0 bases for J; bases not matched to a gene: 8. CDR3 length: 16 amino acids. The V gene's germline CDR1 is SGHNT and CDR2 YYREEE (reference sequence).

The sample holds many counts of this clonotype. DNA of the CDR3: TGCGCCAGCAGCTTGGGGGTCGGTGAGCAGTTCTTC. This codes for CASSLGVGEQFF. The chain combines TRBV5-1 with TRBJ2-1; no reliable D call. CDR3 length: 12 residues. Germline values: CDR1 SGHRS, CDR2 YFSETQ. With 0 bases removed from V and 9 bases from J, the gap between germline ends came to 7 bases. Variable domain in full (rest from reference TRBV5-1 and TRBJ2-1): KAGVTQTPRYLIKTRGQQVTLSCSPISGHRSVSWYQQTPGQGLQFLFEYFSETQRNKGNFPGRFSGRQFSNSRSEMNVSTLELGDSALYLCASSLGVGEQFFGPGTRLTVL.

This clonotype has at least ten counts. The J gene is TRBJ2-3, the V gene TRBV29-1; 8 bases are shared with TRBD1. The CDR3 is made up of 17 amino acids. The V and J ends lost 1 base and 3 bases, in that order; junction bases with no gene match: 12. Germline values: CDR1 SQVTM, CDR2 ANQGSEA. Here the CDR3 reads CSVEGSKDRAATDTQYF. The CDR3 DNA sequence: TGCAGCGTTGAAGGATCAAAGGACAGGGCGGCGACAGATACGCAGTATTTT.

CDR3 sequence: CASSTPGQRELNSGNTIYF. In nucleotides, the CDR3 is TGTGCCAGCAGCACACCGGGACAGCGAGAGCTCAACTCTGGAAACACCATATATTTT. The chain couples TRBV2 to TRBJ1-3; 7 positions agree with TRBD1. V shed 6 bases and J 0 bases; nucleotides not matched to a gene: 17. The CDR3 is made up of 19 amino acids. Per the germline V gene, CDR1 is SNHLY and CDR2 is FYNNEI.

This clonotype was counted once. A read error may explain this, as a much larger clone is one base away. The rearrangement uses TRBV20-1 and TRBJ1-1; 11 bases map to TRBD1. Germline V lookup: CDR1 DFQATT, CDR2 SNEGSKA (reference sequence). Trimming cost V 2 bases and J 4 bases; bases outside gene matches: 6. The CDR3 extends over 15 amino acids. DNA of the CDR3: TGCAGTGCTAGACCCCCCGGGACAGGGGGCACTGAAGCTTTCTTT. It encodes CSARPPGTGGTEAFF.

This clonotype was counted a few times. The rearrangement uses TRBV20-1 and TRBJ1-2; weak D call: TRBD1 (5 bases). Trimming cost V 6 bases and J 3 bases, with 11 bases left between them. CDR1 and CDR2 from the germline V gene are DFQATT and SNEGSKA (reference sequence). The CDR3 contains 12 residues. DNA for the CDR3: TGCAGTGCCCAAGACAGTTACTATGGCTACACCTTC. Translation gives CSAQDSYYGYTF.